The rows below give T cell receptor beta chains drawn from one sample of a study of blood T cell repertoires in COVID-19. The protocol was immunoSEQ multiplex PCR, while the TCRdb copy is restricted to in-frame clones and leaves out a portion. The sample yields approximately 120,000 clones, 92% seen once. The sample taken for sequencing was peripheral blood. The receptor source for this set is a man over 45 with COVID-19, enrolled during active disease. Each CDR3 is given with its conserved first and last residue. A D gene is named only where the DNA matches it firmly. The size entry is marked missing in some rows and otherwise reads once, few, many or a size class.

D,V,J,size,CDR3
TRBD2,TRBV4-1,TRBJ2-1,.,CASSQDRVAGVYNEQFF
TRBD2,TRBV4-1,TRBJ2-3,.,CASSQLAGGRDTQYF
.,TRBV19,TRBJ2-2,.,CASRGVGTTGELFF
TRBD1,TRBV5-1,TRBJ2-7,.,CASSLGQGGEQYF
TRBD1,TRBV7-9,TRBJ2-3,once,CASSFPRGRGDTQYF
.,TRBV7-3,TRBJ1-6,.,CASSLKGRGHSPLHF
.,TRBV15,TRBJ2-7,.,CATSRDPREQYF
.,TRBV7-2,TRBJ1-5,.,CASSLDRYNQPQHF
.,TRBV4-1,TRBJ2-3,.,CASSQDLIYTDTQYF
TRBD1,TRBV15,TRBJ2-2,.,CATSKTGGFTGELFF
TRBD1,TRBV6-5,TRBJ1-2,.,CASSRRTGENYGYTF
.,TRBV6-1,TRBJ1-5,.,CASSFTDSNQPQHF
.,TRBV7-2,TRBJ2-7,once,CASSARPQELAPYEQYF
.,TRBV4-2,TRBJ2-7,.,CASSQEGSGFSYEQYF
.,TRBV6-6,TRBJ2-2,.,CASSPSRRGHTGELFF
.,TRBV5-1,TRBJ1-1,.,CASSLTGMNTEAFF
TRBD1,TRBV6-2/TRBV6-3,TRBJ2-1,once,CASSFRQGYNEQFF
TRBD1,TRBV6-5,TRBJ1-1,.,CASRGTGVNTEAFF
.,TRBV24-1,TRBJ2-1,.,CATSDPLQFF
.,TRBV19,TRBJ2-3,.,CASNLGSPTDTQYF
TRBD1,TRBV19,TRBJ2-5,.,CASSIMGQGPQETQYF
TRBD2,TRBV7-9,TRBJ2-2,once,CASSLNGLAGDSGELFF
.,TRBV11-2,TRBJ2-3,.,CASSLDQGIRTDTQYF
.,TRBV7-2,TRBJ1-5,.,CASSLAQGYQPQHF
.,TRBV3-1/TRBV3-2,TRBJ2-1,.,CASSPTGGVGDNEQFF
.,TRBV19,TRBJ1-3,once,CASNEAGASSGNTIYF